A selection of T cell receptor beta chains follows, all from one sample in a study of blood T cell repertoires in COVID-19. Profiled with immunoSEQ multiplex PCR; TCRdb holds only in-frame clones, not every one. Found here are 120,000 to 150,000 clones, roughly four fifths of them singletons; the top ten hold about 7%. Source material: peripheral blood. These receptors were taken from a human donor in a cohort sampled during active COVID-19. Each CDR3 is given with its conserved first and last residue. Fields, in order: J gene, V gene, D gene, clone size, CDR3 protein, CDR3 DNA. A D gene is named only where the DNA matches it firmly. Clone sizes are given selectively: once, few, many, or a class where the clone is expanded.

TRBJ2-2	TRBV30	.	.	CAWSWRGGGELFF	TGTGCCTGGAGTTGGAGGGGTGGCGGGGAGCTGTTTTTT
TRBJ2-7	TRBV7-2	TRBD2	once	CASSLTGGSYEQYF	TGTGCCAGCAGCTTAACGGGGGGGTCCTACGAGCAGTACTTC
TRBJ1-2	TRBV6-2/TRBV6-3	TRBD1	.	CASSSSLQGANYGYTF	TGTGCCAGCAGTTCTTCACTTCAGGGGGCTAACTATGGCTACACCTTC
TRBJ2-7	TRBV10-3	.	.	CAIRENQGSSYEQYF	TGTGCCATCAGAGAGAACCAGGGGTCCTCCTACGAGCAGTACTTC
TRBJ2-5	TRBV3-1/TRBV3-2	TRBD2	few	CASSQLLAGGETQYF	TGTGCCAGCAGCCAACTCCTAGCGGGGGGAGAGACCCAGTACTTC
TRBJ2-2	TRBV28	.	.	CASSLGAGELFF	TGTGCCAGCAGCCTGGGAGCCGGGGAGCTGTTTTTT
TRBJ1-1	TRBV10-3	.	once	CAISESAVTEAFF	TGTGCCATCAGTGAATCGGCGGTCACTGAAGCTTTCTTT
TRBJ2-7	TRBV6-5	TRBD2	.	CASTVVAGGTYEQYF	TGTGCCAGCACGGTGGTCGCGGGGGGGACCTACGAGCAGTACTTC
TRBJ2-3	TRBV18	TRBD2	.	CASSPITPGGASPDTQYF	TGTGCCAGCTCACCTATTACCCCGGGGGGGGCCTCTCCAGATACGCAGTATTTT
TRBJ1-1	TRBV5-1	TRBD1	.	CASSLWKTGANTEAFF	TGCGCCAGCAGCTTGTGGAAGACAGGGGCAAACACTGAAGCTTTCTTT
TRBJ2-3	TRBV7-2	TRBD2	.	CASSSLAGGFGTDTQYF	TGTGCCAGCAGCTCCTTAGCGGGGGGGTTTGGCACAGATACGCAGTATTTT
TRBJ1-3	TRBV5-1	TRBD1	.	CASSPGTATASFGNTIYF	TGCGCCAGCAGCCCAGGGACAGCCACTGCCTCGTTTGGAAACACCATATATTTT
TRBJ1-2	TRBV7-2	.	few	CASSLEGPRGSFFF	TGTGCCAGCAGCTTAGAGGGGCCAAGAGGTTCCTTTTTTTTC
TRBJ2-7	TRBV3-1/TRBV3-2	.	.	CASSPASGFREQYF	TGTGCCAGCAGCCCGGCATCGGGGTTCCGAGAGCAGTACTTC
TRBJ2-1	TRBV18	.	.	CASSPTGSNEQFF	TGTGCCAGCTCACCTACAGGTTCAAATGAGCAGTTCTTC
TRBJ2-2	TRBV4-2	.	.	CASSQERGRGGLTGELFF	TGTGCCAGCAGCCAAGAACGTGGTCGTGGCGGTTTGACCGGGGAGCTGTTTTTT
TRBJ1-1	TRBV28	.	.	CASRLDPGGFTEAFF	TGTGCCAGCAGACTTGATCCCGGGGGATTCACTGAAGCTTTCTTT
TRBJ2-3	TRBV18	TRBD2	.	CASSPTGGSTDTQYF	TGTGCCAGCTCACCAACGGGGGGGTCCACAGATACGCAGTATTTT
TRBJ2-3	TRBV3-1/TRBV3-2	TRBD1	once	CASSTPSGQGDTQYF	TGTGCCAGCAGCACACCTTCCGGACAGGGGGATACGCAGTATTTT
TRBJ1-2	TRBV7-2	.	.	CASSPLLTGSTYGYTF	TGTGCCAGCAGCCCTTTATTGACAGGATCTACGTATGGCTACACCTTC
TRBJ1-2	TRBV2	.	.	CARVGGTYGYTF	TGTGCCAGGGTCGGGGGAACCTATGGCTACACCTTC
TRBJ1-3	TRBV6-1	.	.	CASSELVAPSGNTIYF	TGTGCCAGCAGTGAATTGGTGGCCCCCTCTGGAAACACCATATATTTT
TRBJ1-6	TRBV7-2	.	once	CASSLAPSFGNSPLHF	TGTGCCAGCAGCTTAGCGCCCAGTTTCGGGAATTCACCCCTCCACTTT
TRBJ2-5	TRBV6-1	TRBD2	.	CASSEAPWTSGASQETQYF	TGTGCCAGCAGTGAAGCGCCCTGGACTAGCGGGGCTTCCCAAGAGACCCAGTACTTC
TRBJ1-5	TRBV27	.	.	CASSFAGNNQPQHF	TGTGCCAGCAGTTTCGCCGGGAACAATCAGCCCCAGCATTTT
TRBJ2-3	TRBV6-5	.	.	CASTPLAKSDTQYF	TGTGCCAGCACACCCCTAGCCAAGTCAGATACGCAGTATTTT
TRBJ2-7	TRBV7-9	.	.	CASSRIQGTYSYEQYF	TGTGCCAGCAGCCGTATCCAGGGAACCTACTCCTACGAGCAGTACTTC
TRBJ1-5	TRBV5-6	TRBD1	.	CASSAGTGSAGFQPQHF	TGTGCCAGCAGCGCTGGGACAGGGTCTGCGGGTTTTCAGCCCCAGCATTTT
TRBJ2-7	TRBV6-1	TRBD1	.	CASSASGTGGLYF	TGTGCCAGCAGTGCCTCCGGGACAGGGGGTCTGTACTTC
TRBJ2-3	TRBV5-1	.	.	CASSFSPTDTQYF	TGCGCCAGCAGCTTCAGTCCCACAGATACGCAGTATTTT
TRBJ2-1	TRBV7-3	TRBD1	.	CASSLGPPGQNYNEQFF	TGTGCCAGCAGCTTGGGTCCACCGGGACAGAATTACAATGAGCAGTTCTTC
TRBJ2-5	TRBV4-1	.	.	CASSYVLGGARETQYF	TGCGCCAGCAGCTACGTATTGGGGGGGGCTCGGGAGACCCAGTACTTC
TRBJ1-5	TRBV6-2/TRBV6-3	TRBD1	few	CASSYPGQGNQPQHF	TGTGCCAGCAGTTACCCTGGACAGGGCAATCAGCCCCAGCATTTT
TRBJ2-2	TRBV5-1	TRBD2	.	CASSSRLAGFNTGELFF	TGCGCCAGCAGCAGCAGACTAGCGGGGTTTAACACCGGGGAGCTGTTTTTT
TRBJ2-6	TRBV19	TRBD1	.	CASSIEDTGGAGANVLTF	TGTGCCAGTAGTATAGAAGACACAGGGGGCGCTGGGGCCAACGTCCTGACTTTC
TRBJ2-1	TRBV19	TRBD1	.	CASSIKATGAKGNEQFF	TGTGCCAGTAGTATTAAGGCGACAGGGGCAAAGGGCAATGAGCAGTTCTTC
TRBJ2-5	TRBV7-9	.	.	CASSPQGLAGIGKTQYF	TGTGCCAGCAGCCCCCAAGGCCTCGCGGGGATCGGGAAGACCCAGTACTTC
TRBJ1-5	TRBV3-1/TRBV3-2	TRBD1	.	CASSHSDRVNQPQHF	TGTGCCAGCAGCCATTCGGACAGGGTCAATCAGCCCCAGCATTTT
TRBJ1-4	TRBV7-9	.	.	CASSLGGLATNEKLFF	TGTGCCAGCAGCTTGGGGGGACTTGCAACTAATGAAAAACTGTTTTTT
TRBJ1-1	TRBV6-5	TRBD1	.	CASGTGGAVSTEAFF	TGTGCCAGCGGGACAGGGGGCGCGGTAAGCACTGAAGCTTTCTTT
TRBJ1-1	TRBV5-1	TRBD1	.	CASSSTGPRETEAFF	TGCGCCAGCAGCTCGACAGGGCCGAGGGAAACTGAAGCTTTCTTT
TRBJ2-7	TRBV7-2	.	.	CASSSRWSRGLKNEQYF	TGTGCCAGCAGCTCCCGGTGGAGTAGGGGTTTGAAGAACGAGCAGTACTTC
TRBJ1-6	TRBV30	TRBD1	few	CAWSMTGIGNSPLHF	TGTGCCTGGAGTATGACAGGGATAGGGAATTCACCCCTCCACTTT
TRBJ2-6	TRBV5-4	TRBD1	.	CASSLSFDRAGANVLTF	TGTGCCAGCAGCCTTTCGTTCGACAGGGCCGGGGCCAACGTCCTGACTTTC
TRBJ1-4	TRBV2	.	medium-sized	CASSEQDNEKLFF	TGTGCCAGCAGTGAGCAGGATAATGAAAAACTGTTTTTT